The rows below give T cell receptor beta chains drawn from one sample of a study of early T cells in non-severe SARS-CoV-2 infection. TCRdb reprocessed the 5' RACE reads via MiXCR and lists one record per CDR3 protein. The repertoire holds roughly 86,000 distinct CDR3 sequences, with about 6.5% as singletons. Sequenced material: whole blood. The origin of the receptors is an adult who was a healthcare worker with PCR-confirmed SARS-CoV-2 infection or an uninfected control (not recorded which). Both conserved end residues are part of each CDR3. D genes are given only for firm matches. Clone size is given for some rows only: seen once, a few or many times, or a class if the clone is expanded.

cdr3_nt cdr3_aa j_call clone_size v_call d_call
TGTGCCAGCAGCGCGACTAGTTTAAACTTGAATGAGCAGTTCTTC CASSATSLNLNEQFF TRBJ2-1 many TRBV7-9 NA
TGTGCCAACGTAGACGGAGGGTATCCCTACAATGAGCAGTTCTTC CANVDGGYPYNEQFF TRBJ2-1 many TRBV2 NA
TGTGCCAGCAGCCCCGGACAGGAGCAAGAGACCCAGTACTTC CASSPGQEQETQYF TRBJ2-5 NA TRBV4-2 TRBD1
TGTGCCAGCAGTTACGTGCCGGGAGCAGTCGAAGAGACCCAGTACTTC CASSYVPGAVEETQYF TRBJ2-5 few TRBV6-2/TRBV6-3 NA
TGTGCCAGCCGGCGGGGGGCGGACTACGAGCAGTACTTC CASRRGADYEQYF TRBJ2-7 many TRBV11-1 TRBD2
TGTGCCAGCAGTTACCCCCCCCCTTCACCCCTCCACTTT CASSYPPPSPLHF TRBJ1-6 many TRBV6-6 NA
TGTGCCAGCAGCTTTGAGGGCGGCACTGAAGCTTTCTTT CASSFEGGTEAFF TRBJ1-1 NA TRBV7-9 NA
TGTGCCAGTAGTACACACGGATACCGAGAGTACAATGAGCAGTTCTTC CASSTHGYREYNEQFF TRBJ2-1 once TRBV19 NA
TGTGCCATCAGGAAGACAGGTGACCTCATCGAGCAGTACTTC CAIRKTGDLIEQYF TRBJ2-7 few TRBV10-3 NA
TGTGCCAGCAGCCGGAACGTACGGAACACTGAAGCTTTCTTT CASSRNVRNTEAFF TRBJ1-1 many TRBV14 NA
TGTGCCAGCAAGGGCGGGACAGAGTGGAGTCAGCCCCAGCATTTT CASKGGTEWSQPQHF TRBJ1-5 few TRBV12-3/TRBV12-4 TRBD1
TGCAGCGTTGCGGGGGACAGGGGAGCAGATACGCAGTATTTT CSVAGDRGADTQYF TRBJ2-3 many TRBV29-1 TRBD1
TGTGCCAGCAGTTCGCGGACAGCCTGGGGGACCCAGTACTTC CASSSRTAWGTQYF TRBJ2-5 few TRBV6-5 NA
TGTGCCAGCAGTTTCGAGCGGTACTCCTACAATGAGCAGTTCTTC CASSFERYSYNEQFF TRBJ2-1 NA TRBV6-2/TRBV6-3 NA